A selection of T cell receptor beta chains follows, all from one sample in a study of blood T cell repertoires in COVID-19. Only in-frame clones appear in the TCRdb table, and some are missing; sequencing was by immunoSEQ multiplex PCR. The sample shows about 100,000 clones, roughly four fifths of them seen only once. Specimen: peripheral blood. These receptors were collected from a man aged 60 to 69 with acute or convalescent COVID-19. CDR3s include the opening cysteine and the closing phenylalanine or tryptophan. A D gene is named only where the DNA matches it firmly. The size entry is marked missing in some rows and otherwise reads once, few, many or a size class.

J gene,clone size,D gene,V gene,CDR3 DNA,CDR3 protein
TRBJ2-3,once,TRBD2,TRBV7-6,TGTGCCAGCAGCTTAGAGGCCGGAAGGGGACTAGCGGGAGCAGATACGCAGTATTTT,CASSLEAGRGLAGADTQYF
TRBJ2-5,.,TRBD2,TRBV9,TGTGCCAGCAGCTCAAGCGGGGGGCTGGGAGAGACCCAGTACTTC,CASSSSGGLGETQYF
TRBJ1-2,.,.,TRBV12-5,TGTGCTAGTGGTTTGGCGGACAGCAGTTATGGCTACACCTTC,CASGLADSSYGYTF
TRBJ2-5,once,TRBD2,TRBV11-3,TGTGCCAGCAGCCCTCGACCTAGCGGGGGCCAACCTCGGGCCCAGTACTTC,CASSPRPSGGQPRAQYF
TRBJ1-6,.,.,TRBV5-4,TGTGCCAGCAGCTTGGATACCAATCTAAATTCACCCCTCCACTTT,CASSLDTNLNSPLHF
TRBJ2-2,once,TRBD2,TRBV10-3,TGTGCCATCAGTGGGACTAGCGGGAGATCGGGGGAGCTGTTTTTT,CAISGTSGRSGELFF
TRBJ2-7,.,TRBD2,TRBV6-5,TGTGCCAGCAGACTAGCGGGAGAAATCCGGCAGTACTTC,CASRLAGEIRQYF
TRBJ2-2,.,.,TRBV19,TGTGCCAGTAGTATTGTGACAGCCGGGGAGCTGTTTTTT,CASSIVTAGELFF
TRBJ1-5,.,.,TRBV20-1,TGCAGTGCTAGTCATAGCAATCAGCCCCAGCATTTT,CSASHSNQPQHF
TRBJ2-2,few,.,TRBV28,TGTGCCAGCACTTTCCTGAACACCGGGGAGCTGTTTTTT,CASTFLNTGELFF
TRBJ2-7,.,.,TRBV14,TGTGCCAGCAGCCGCACAACAGCAGCAGGAACTCTTTACGAGCAGTACTTC,CASSRTTAAGTLYEQYF
TRBJ2-1,.,TRBD2,TRBV5-6,TGTGCCAGCAGCTCCCTGGTGATAGCGGGTTACAATGAGCAGTTCTTC,CASSSLVIAGYNEQFF
TRBJ1-1,few,TRBD1,TRBV9,TGTGCCAGCAGCGCGGACAGGGGTCCGAACACTGAAGCTTTCTTT,CASSADRGPNTEAFF
TRBJ2-2,.,.,TRBV3-1/TRBV3-2,TGTGCCAGCAGCCAGGGCAGGAGGTTGATCGGGGAGCTGTTTTTT,CASSQGRRLIGELFF
TRBJ1-1,once,TRBD1,TRBV18,TGTGCCACGCTCCCGGGACAGGGAAGGGACACTGAAGCTTTCTTT,CATLPGQGRDTEAFF
TRBJ2-7,.,TRBD1,TRBV2,TGTGCCAGCATACGGGACAGGGGGCCCTACGAGCAGTACTTC,CASIRDRGPYEQYF
TRBJ1-1,.,.,TRBV7-3,TGTGCCAGCAGCCAAGGCGGGAACACTGAAGCTTTCTTT,CASSQGGNTEAFF
TRBJ2-2,.,.,TRBV11-3,TGTGCCAGCAGCTCAGCAAACAGGGAAACCGGGGAGCTGTTTTTT,CASSSANRETGELFF
TRBJ1-1,.,TRBD1,TRBV18,TGTGCCAGCTCACCATTGACTAAGGGGGCGAACACTGAAGCTTTCTTT,CASSPLTKGANTEAFF
TRBJ1-6,.,.,TRBV19,TGTGCCAGTAGAAAGGACAGTTATAATTCACCCCTCCACTTT,CASRKDSYNSPLHF
TRBJ2-5,.,TRBD1,TRBV5-1,TGCGCCAGCAGCAGACAGGGTTTGGGGGAGACCCAGTACTTC,CASSRQGLGETQYF
TRBJ2-5,.,TRBD2,TRBV24-1,TGTGCCACCAGTGATTCAAGCGGGGGGAGCCAAGAGACCCAGTACTTC,CATSDSSGGSQETQYF
TRBJ2-7,.,.,TRBV5-5,TGTGCCAGCAGCTTGGCCCCAGGGAAAGGTAACGAGCAGTACTTC,CASSLAPGKGNEQYF
TRBJ1-2,.,.,TRBV5-5,TGTGCCAGCAGCACCTTCGGGGGATCCTACACCTTC,CASSTFGGSYTF
TRBJ1-4,.,.,TRBV2,TGTGCCAGCAATATAGAAGCAACTAATGAAAAACTGTTTTTT,CASNIEATNEKLFF
TRBJ1-1,.,.,TRBV3-1/TRBV3-2,TGTGCCAGCAGCCAATCGGACAGGAACACTGAAGCTTTCTTT,CASSQSDRNTEAFF
TRBJ2-3,.,TRBD1,TRBV30,TGTGCCTGGAGTCGGACAGGGGAGCAGTATTTT,CAWSRTGEQYF
TRBJ2-5,once,TRBD1,TRBV7-9,TGTGCCAGCAGCTTACATTTCGGGGAGGACAGGGGAGACTTC,CASSLHFGEDRGDF
TRBJ2-7,few,.,TRBV29-1,TGCAGCGTTGTGTCCATCGGGGGTTACGAGCAGTACTTC,CSVVSIGGYEQYF
TRBJ1-2,.,TRBD1,TRBV18,TGTGCCAGCTCACCAGGGACAGGAGTGAAAGCTAACTATGGCTACACCTTC,CASSPGTGVKANYGYTF
TRBJ1-1,.,.,TRBV7-2,TGTGCCAGCAGCTCCGACAGAAACACTGAAGCTTTCTTT,CASSSDRNTEAFF
TRBJ2-5,once,TRBD2,TRBV30,TGTGCCTGGAGTGCGACCCCCTTTACTAGCGGGGGGACCGAAGAGACCCAGTACTTC,CAWSATPFTSGGTEETQYF
TRBJ1-6,.,TRBD1,TRBV3-1/TRBV3-2,TGTGCCAGCAGCCAAGGGACAGGGTCGCTAACCCTCCACTTT,CASSQGTGSLTLHF
TRBJ2-7,.,TRBD1,TRBV30,TGTGCCTGGAGTGGGACAGGGAGCTACGAGCAGTACTTC,CAWSGTGSYEQYF
TRBJ2-1,.,.,TRBV30,TGTGCCTGGAGTGACATGCGGGGCCACAATGAGCAGTTCTTC,CAWSDMRGHNEQFF
TRBJ1-2,few,.,TRBV11-2,TGTGCCAGCAGCTTAGAGTGGGAGGGCGGCTACACCTTC,CASSLEWEGGYTF
TRBJ1-5,.,TRBD1,TRBV30,TGTGCCTGGAGTCCCAGGGGGTCGGGTGATCAGCCCCAGCATTTT,CAWSPRGSGDQPQHF
TRBJ2-1,.,.,TRBV28,TGTGCCAGCAGTCCTTACAATGAGCAGTTCTTC,CASSPYNEQFF
TRBJ2-3,once,.,TRBV24-1,TGTGCCACCAGCGAGGGCGGGGTTGGCACAGATACGCAGTATTTT,CATSEGGVGTDTQYF
TRBJ2-5,.,.,TRBV30,TGTGCCTGGAGTGTTGGGGCCGGCGAGACCCAGTACTTC,CAWSVGAGETQYF
TRBJ2-5,.,TRBD1,TRBV7-2,TGTGCCAGCAGCAGCTCAAGGGGGCGAGAGACCCAGTACTTC,CASSSSRGRETQYF
TRBJ2-4,.,TRBD2,TRBV11-2,TGTGCCAGCAGCTTATATGGGACTATGAACATTCAGTACTTC,CASSLYGTMNIQYF
TRBJ2-7,.,.,TRBV28,TGTGCCAGCAGGGTGACGGGAGTTCCCCTCTACGAGCAGTACTTC,CASRVTGVPLYEQYF
TRBJ2-7,.,TRBD2,TRBV6-2/TRBV6-3,TGTGCCAGCACCCCCCCGGGGGGGACCTACGAGCAGTACTTC,CASTPPGGTYEQYF
TRBJ2-2,.,TRBD2,TRBV28,TGTGCCAGCTCGCCGGGACTAGCTGGGGCCGGGGAGCTGTTTTTT,CASSPGLAGAGELFF
TRBJ1-2,.,.,TRBV4-1,TGCGCCAGCAGCCAAGATATAGGCAGGGGCTATGGCTACACCTTC,CASSQDIGRGYGYTF
TRBJ1-2,.,TRBD1,TRBV29-1,TGCAGCGTTGAAGTAGGGACAGGGTATGGCTACACCTTC,CSVEVGTGYGYTF
TRBJ2-1,.,.,TRBV9,TGTGCCAGCAGCCCTCCTCGGGAGACGGAGCAGTTCTTC,CASSPPRETEQFF